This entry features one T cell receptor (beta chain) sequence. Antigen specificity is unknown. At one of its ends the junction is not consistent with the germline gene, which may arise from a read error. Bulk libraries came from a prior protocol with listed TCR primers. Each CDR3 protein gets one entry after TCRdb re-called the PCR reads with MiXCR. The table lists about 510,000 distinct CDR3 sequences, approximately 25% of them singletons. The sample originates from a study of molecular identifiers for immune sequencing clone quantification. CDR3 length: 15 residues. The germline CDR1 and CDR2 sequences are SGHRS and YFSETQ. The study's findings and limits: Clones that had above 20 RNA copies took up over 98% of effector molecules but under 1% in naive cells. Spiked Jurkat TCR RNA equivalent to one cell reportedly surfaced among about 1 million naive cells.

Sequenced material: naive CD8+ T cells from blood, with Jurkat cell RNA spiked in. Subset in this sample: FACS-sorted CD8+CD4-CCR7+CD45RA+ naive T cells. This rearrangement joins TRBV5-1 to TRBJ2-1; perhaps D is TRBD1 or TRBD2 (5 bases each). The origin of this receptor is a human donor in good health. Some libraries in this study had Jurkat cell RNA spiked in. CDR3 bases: TGCGCCAGCAGCTTGCGCTGGGGCGCCTACAATGAGCGGCTCTTC. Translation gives CASSLRWGAYNERLF. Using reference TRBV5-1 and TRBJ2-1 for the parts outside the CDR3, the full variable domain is KAGVTQTPRYLIKTRGQQVTLSCSPISGHRSVSWYQQTPGQGLQFLFEYFSETQRNKGNFPGRFSGRQFSNSRSEMNVSTLELGDSALYLCASSLRWGAYNERLFGPGTRLTVL.